Included here is one T cell receptor beta chain sequence, with context. The CDR3 totals 13 residues. This sample was taken from a study of T cells expressing NK-cell markers. Using the 5' RACE reads, TCRdb records one entry per CDR3 protein without DNA. In all, the sample yields roughly 150,000 distinct CDR3 sequences. The chain joins TRBV12-3 or TRBV12-4 to TRBJ2-3; checking the TCRdb D call of TRBD1 is not possible without DNA. Sample: blood T cells: a sorted CD56 or NKG2C T cell subset, CD4+ or CD8+ T cells, or bulk PBMC T cells (not recorded which). The source is a man between 18 and 69 years old in good health. The CDR3 protein is CAIQGERADTQYF.